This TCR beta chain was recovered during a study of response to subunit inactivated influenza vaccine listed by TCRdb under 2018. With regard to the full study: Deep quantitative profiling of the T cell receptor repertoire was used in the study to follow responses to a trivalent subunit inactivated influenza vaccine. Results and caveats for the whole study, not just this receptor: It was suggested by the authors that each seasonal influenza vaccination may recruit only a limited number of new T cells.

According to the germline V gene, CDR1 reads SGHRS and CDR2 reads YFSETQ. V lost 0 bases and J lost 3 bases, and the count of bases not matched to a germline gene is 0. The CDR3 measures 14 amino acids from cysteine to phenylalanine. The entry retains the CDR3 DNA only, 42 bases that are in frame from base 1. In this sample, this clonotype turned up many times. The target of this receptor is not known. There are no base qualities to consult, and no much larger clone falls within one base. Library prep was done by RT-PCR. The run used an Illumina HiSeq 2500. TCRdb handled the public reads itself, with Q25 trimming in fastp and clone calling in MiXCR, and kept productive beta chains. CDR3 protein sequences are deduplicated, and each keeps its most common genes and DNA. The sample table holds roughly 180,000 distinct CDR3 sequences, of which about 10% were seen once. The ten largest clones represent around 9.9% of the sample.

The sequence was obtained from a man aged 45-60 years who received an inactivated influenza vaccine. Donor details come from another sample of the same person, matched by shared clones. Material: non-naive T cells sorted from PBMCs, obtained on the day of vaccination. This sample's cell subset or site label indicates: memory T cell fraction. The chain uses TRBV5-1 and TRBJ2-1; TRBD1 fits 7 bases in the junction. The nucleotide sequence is TGCGCCAGCAGCTTGGGGGACAGCTACAATGAGCAGTTCTTC. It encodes CASSLGDSYNEQFF. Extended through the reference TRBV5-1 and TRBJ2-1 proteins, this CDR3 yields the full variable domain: KAGVTQTPRYLIKTRGQQVTLSCSPISGHRSVSWYQQTPGQGLQFLFEYFSETQRNKGNFPGRFSGRQFSNSRSEMNVSTLELGDSALYLCASSLGDSYNEQFFGPGTRLTVL.